This T cell receptor (beta chain) comes out of a study of blood T cell repertoires in COVID-19. In the study overall: Material from acute and convalescent COVID-19 was sourced from the United States, Italy and Spain. The analysed material was cDNA or gDNA that came from T cells, B-cell-depleted T cells, or PBMCs.

The table came from immunoSEQ multiplex PCR; TCRdb's copy has only in-frame clones and leaves some out. The sample shows more than 150,000 clones, 80% to 90% of them seen only once. This TCR came from a man in his forties or fifties who had recovered from COVID-19. The specimen sequenced was PBMCs or T cells enriched from blood (not recorded which).

CDR3: CASSLISQSTDTQYF. The CDR3, as DNA: TGCGCCAGCAGCTTGATCAGTCAAAGCACAGATACGCAGTATTTT. The V call is TRBV5-1, the J call TRBJ2-3; D remains unclear. Looked up from germline, CDR1 is SGHRS and CDR2 is YFSETQ. The CDR3 contains 15 residues. The V gene lost 1 base and the J gene lost 0 bases, with 9 bases spanning the gap.